The clone carrying this T cell receptor beta chain has at least ten counts. Its antigen is still unknown. This record comes from a study of T cell repertoires in cytomegalovirus infection. Study background: Matching HLA type and CMV infection were both indicated by public TCR beta signatures.

Findings and caveats of the study: Summed frequency of shared TCR beta families picked out CMV carriers who also had the relevant HLA. Clonotypes of TCR beta that were HLA-C-restricted and CMV-specific dominated the ex vivo response.

TCRdb analysed the reads with MiXCR anew, one entry per CDR3 protein. The table lists under 350,000 distinct CDR3 sequences, 9% to 9.5% of them singletons. V was cut by 6 bases and J by 1 base, with 5 bases left in between. Germline V gene sequence: CDR1 KGHDR, CDR2 SFDVKD. This CDR3 is built from 12 residues. Sample: PBMCs. The origin of this receptor is a human donor in good health (CMV status not recorded). Some clones in this sample may be carry-over from other donors' samples. This chain connects TRBV24-1 to TRBJ2-5; D is undetermined. The chain's CDR3 is CATSNSQETQYF. The CDR3 DNA reads as TGTGCCACCAGTAATAGCCAAGAGACCCAGTACTTC.